The 26 T cell receptor beta chains below all came from one sample that was sequenced in a study of blood T cell repertoires in COVID-19. Produced via immunoSEQ multiplex PCR; TCRdb's table is partial and in-frame only. The sample yields some 320,000 clones, about 88% seen once. The source material was PBMCs or T cells enriched from blood (not recorded which). These receptors originate from a man between 60 and 70 years old who had recovered from COVID-19.

The chain carries TRBV7-9 and TRBJ1-2, with 9 bases identical to TRBD1. Germline values: CDR1 SEHNR, CDR2 FQNEAQ (reference sequence). The CDR3 totals 13 residues. This chain's CDR3 is CATGGQGNYGYTF. DNA of the CDR3: TGTGCTACCGGGGGACAGGGTAACTATGGCTACACCTTC.

V usage is TRBV21-1 and J usage is TRBJ2-2; no check of the table's D call, TRBD1, against the DNA was made. TRBV21-1 corresponds to a pseudogene. The CDR3 extends over 18 amino acids. The CDR3 DNA sequence: TGTGCCAGCAGCAAAGCGATGCGACACCCGAGTCTCCCCGGGGAGCTGTTTTTT. This codes for CASSKAMRHPSLPGELFF.

The chain couples TRBV5-4 to TRBJ1-4; D possibly corresponds to TRBD1 (5 bases). This CDR3 is 14 amino acids long. With 1 base removed from V and 7 bases from J, the gap between germline ends came to 11 bases. Per the germline V gene, CDR1 is SGHNT and CDR2 is YYREEE (reference sequence). The CDR3 loop is CASSLSGDGEKLFF. The CDR3 DNA sequence: TGTGCCAGCAGCTTGAGCGGGGACGGTGAAAAACTGTTTTTT. The entire variable domain, with the rest obtained from reference TRBV5-4 and TRBJ1-4, is as follows: ETGVTQSPTHLIKTRGQQVTLRCSSQSGHNTVSWYQQALGQGPQFIFQYYREEENGRGNFPPRFSGLQFPNYSSELNVNALELDDSALYLCASSLSGDGEKLFFGSGTQLSVL.

The CDR3 DNA sequence: TGTGCCAGCTCACCACCGGGGGGACAGGGAAACACCGGGGAGCTGTTTTTT. It translates to CASSPPGGQGNTGELFF. J is TRBJ2-2 and V is TRBV18, with TRBD1 matching over 9 bases. V dropped 0 bases and J dropped 2; count of bases not matched to a gene: 4. CDR1 and CDR2 from the germline V gene are KGHSH and LQKENI. This CDR3 is built from 17 residues. Variable domain in full (rest from reference TRBV18 and TRBJ2-2): NAGVMQNPRHLVRRRGQEARLRCSPMKGHSHVYWYRQLPEEGLKFMVYLQKENIIDESGMPKERFSAEFPKEGPSILRIQQVVRGDSAAYFCASSPPGGQGNTGELFFGEGSRLTVL.

The V gene is TRBV21-1, the J gene TRBJ1-5; the D call TRBD1 from the table was never checked on the DNA. TRBV21-1 is listed as a pseudogene. The CDR3 has 18 residues. CDR3 nucleotides: TGTGCCAGCAGCAAAGGCCGGACAGGGTTTGGTACGCGTCAGCCCCAGCATTTT. This sequence encodes CASSKGRTGFGTRQPQHF.

The chain recombines TRBV7-3 with TRBJ1-1; TRBD1 might be the D (5 bases). V was trimmed by 3 bases and J by 1 base, leaving 12 bases between them. The CDR3 has 15 amino acids. The V gene's germline CDR1 is SGHTA and CDR2 FQGTGA. The CDR3 here is CASSLDTLPNTEAFF. Written as DNA, the CDR3 is TGTGCCAGCAGCTTGGACACCCTCCCGAACACTGAAGCTTTCTTT.

This clone was observed a single time. The chain carries TRBV18 and TRBJ2-1; the match to TRBD1 covers 9 bases. This CDR3 region has 14 residues. V gave up 4 bases and J gave up 6 bases; unmatched junction bases: 4. CDR1 and CDR2 from the germline V gene are KGHSH and LQKENI. In nucleotides, the CDR3 is TGTGCCAGCTCACGGGACAGGGATACCAATGAGCAGTTCTTC. Translating it yields CASSRDRDTNEQFF.

The rearrangement joins TRBV7-9 to TRBJ2-1, with D hard to call. This CDR3 spans 14 amino acids. Germline CDR1 SEHNR, CDR2 FQNEAQ (reference sequence). The V gene lost 1 base and the J gene lost 4 bases, with 8 bases spanning the gap. The CDR3: CASSLGPIYNEQFF. In nucleotides, the CDR3 is TGTGCCAGCAGCTTAGGGCCCATTTACAATGAGCAGTTCTTC.

This CDR3 reads CAISPDGGGRNEQFF. The CDR3 nucleotides read TGTGCCATCAGTCCTGATGGCGGGGGCCGCAATGAGCAGTTCTTC. This rearrangement joins TRBV10-3 to TRBJ2-1, with D perhaps TRBD2 (7 bases). V lost 5 bases, J lost 6 bases, and 17 bases lay in between. Germline CDR1 is ENHRY and CDR2 is SYGVKD. The CDR3 covers 15 residues.

This chain uses TRBV5-1 with TRBJ2-7; D is uncertain. There are 12 residues in the CDR3. The germline V gene encodes CDR1 SGHRS and CDR2 YFSETQ. Trimming stripped 2 bases from V and 6 bases from J, with 9 bases between. Written as DNA, the CDR3 is TGCGCCAGCAGCTTACGAGGTCGCGAGCAGTACTTC. This encodes CASSLRGREQYF.

The chain joins TRBV7-9 to TRBJ1-4; D perhaps matches TRBD1 (5 bases). The CDR3 consists of 14 residues. The V end lost 5 bases, the J end lost 2 bases, and 9 bases lay between the germline ends. Per germline, CDR1 SEHNR and CDR2 FQNEAQ (reference sequence). The CDR3 coding sequence is TGTGCCAGCAGCCCAGGGATCACTAATGAAAAACTGTTTTTT. Protein sequence: CASSPGITNEKLFF. The whole variable domain, filled in from reference TRBV7-9 and TRBJ1-4, reads DTGVSQNPRHKITKRGQNVTFRCDPISEHNRLYWYRQTLGQGPEFLTYFQNEAQLEKSRLLSDRFSAERPKGSFSTLEIQRTEQGDSAMYLCASSPGITNEKLFFGSGTQLSVL.

The DNA of the CDR3 is TGTGCCAGCACCGGACAGGGGGTGGATAATTCACCCCTCCACTTT. This sequence encodes CASTGQGVDNSPLHF. The genes are TRBV6-5 and TRBJ1-6, with TRBD1 matching over 10 bases. This CDR3 contains 15 residues. Germline-derived CDR1 and CDR2 are MNHEY and SVGAGI. Trimming removed 7 bases from V and 5 bases from J; junction bases left unmatched: 5.

The rearrangement uses TRBV2 and TRBJ2-2; 13 bases fit TRBD2. The V and J ends lost 6 bases and 2 bases, in that order; junction bases with no gene match: 6. The germline CDR1 and CDR2 sequences are SNHLY and FYNNEI. There are 17 residues in the CDR3. The CDR3 region is CASSDTSGGDNTGELFF. The CDR3 DNA sequence: TGTGCCAGCAGCGACACTAGCGGGGGGGATAACACCGGGGAGCTGTTTTTT.

The CDR3: CASSYSYLSNQPQHF. CDR3 coding DNA: TGTGCCAGCAGTTACTCGTACCTAAGCAATCAGCCCCAGCATTTT. J is TRBJ1-5 and V is TRBV6-5, with D unresolved. Deletions cut 0 bases from V and 1 base from J, with 7 bases between. The CDR3 is made up of 15 amino acids. Germline CDR1 reads MNHEY; CDR2 reads SVGAGI.

This clone was observed a few times. The sample carries other DNA sequences with the same CDR3. This sequence joins TRBV7-9 and TRBJ1-1, with D possibly TRBD1 on 6 matching bases. With 1 base removed from V and 0 bases from J, the gap between germline ends came to 6 bases. The CDR3 has 14 amino acids. Germline values: CDR1 SEHNR, CDR2 FQNEAQ (reference sequence). The CDR3 bases are TGTGCCAGCAGCTTAGAGGGGGTGAACACTGAAGCTTTCTTT. This encodes CASSLEGVNTEAFF.

This sequence joins TRBV7-8 and TRBJ1-4; 7 bases line up with TRBD1. CDR1 SGHVS and CDR2 FQNEAQ come from the germline V gene. CDR3 size: 16 residues. With 5 bases clipped from V and 4 bases from J, the junction kept 10 bases outside the gene matches. The CDR3 region is CASSPYRTGSNEKLFF. The CDR3 bases are TGTGCCAGCAGCCCATATCGGACAGGAAGTAATGAAAAACTGTTTTTT.

The gene calls are TRBV4-2 and TRBJ1-5; 7 bases map to TRBD1. The length of the CDR3 is 14 residues. Germline CDR1 and CDR2: LGHNA and YNFKEQ. With V trimmed by 0 bases and J by 5 bases, 1 base remained unmatched. Written as DNA, the CDR3 is TGTGCCAGCAGCCAAGATCAGGGGGATCAGCCCCAGCATTTT. Translation gives CASSQDQGDQPQHF.

The J gene is TRBJ2-7, the V gene TRBV6-2 or TRBV6-3; 7 nucleotides line up with TRBD1. CDR1 MNHEY and CDR2 SVGEGT come from the germline V gene. V was pared by 2 bases and J by 3 bases, with 19 bases of the junction left unmatched. This CDR3 is built from 19 residues. CDR3 protein: CASSYILTENPHRGYEQYF. In nucleotides, the CDR3 is TGTGCCAGCAGTTACATTTTGACAGAGAACCCCCACAGGGGCTACGAGCAGTACTTC.

This sequence joins TRBV7-9 and TRBJ2-1; TRBD1 aligns across 9 bases. The CDR3 sequence is 16 residues long. The J segment lost 2 bases and the V segment lost 5 bases, leaving 7 bases of the junction unmatched. Per the germline V gene, CDR1 is SEHNR and CDR2 is FQNEAQ (reference sequence). The CDR3 DNA follows: TGTGCCAGCAGCCCACAACAGGGGGCCACCTACAATGAGCAGTTCTTC. Translating gives CASSPQQGATYNEQFF.

The chain employs TRBV30 and TRBJ2-7; D perhaps matches TRBD2 (5 bases). This CDR3 is 13 amino acids long. V lost 5 bases and J 1 base, leaving 12 bases between the germline ends. From germline, CDR1 is GTSNPN and CDR2 SVGIG (reference sequence). The CDR3 sequence is CAWRKRSSYEQYF. The CDR3 DNA reads as TGTGCCTGGCGTAAGCGGTCATCCTACGAGCAGTACTTC.

V usage is TRBV19 and J usage is TRBJ2-1; 9 bases are a match to TRBD2. J lost 9 bases, V lost 2 bases, and 14 bases had no gene match. The CDR3 consists of 17 residues. The germline gives CDR1 LNHDA, CDR2 SQIVND (reference sequence). CDR3 protein: CASSILMGSGRLGEQFF. The CDR3 nucleotides are TGTGCCAGTAGTATACTTATGGGTAGCGGGAGATTAGGTGAGCAGTTCTTC.

V and J are TRBV27 and TRBJ2-3; a possible D gene is TRBD2 (6 bases). The germline V gene has CDR1 MNHEY and CDR2 SMNVEV (reference sequence). The CDR3 extends over 14 amino acids. Between the trimmed V and J ends, which lost 6 bases and 5 bases, there was a span of 15 bases. CDR3 amino acids: CASRRPDGGDTQYF. The CDR3 DNA reads TGTGCCAGCAGACGCCCAGACGGGGGAGATACGCAGTATTTT.

The chain combines TRBV5-1 with TRBJ1-1; D gene uncertain. The CDR3 spans 15 residues. The germline gives CDR1 SGHRS, CDR2 YFSETQ. V was pared by 0 bases and J by 0 bases, with 9 bases between. Here the CDR3 DNA reads TGCGCCAGCAGCTTGGCGGCGGGAATGAACACTGAAGCTTTCTTT. Its translation: CASSLAAGMNTEAFF.

The chain recombines TRBV7-8 with TRBJ2-7, with D uncertain. V was shortened by 0 bases and J by 2 bases, with 8 bases between the two germline ends. This CDR3 has 14 amino acids. Germline V CDR1 and CDR2: SGHVS, FQNEAQ. This CDR3 reads CASSLARPPYEQYF. CDR3 in DNA: TGTGCCAGCAGCTTAGCGCGGCCTCCCTACGAGCAGTACTTC.

V usage is TRBV19 and J usage is TRBJ2-2, with TRBD2 matching over 8 bases. Trimming removed 5 bases from V and 4 bases from J; junction bases left unmatched: 9. CDR1 is LNHDA and CDR2 is SQIVND in the germline V gene (reference sequence). The CDR3 totals 16 residues. Here the CDR3 DNA reads TGTGCCAGTAGTCAGAGAGCGGGAGTGGGCACCGGGGAGCTGTTTTTT. Amino acid sequence: CASSQRAGVGTGELFF.

The V gene is TRBV12-5, the J gene TRBJ1-4, with 9 bases aligning to TRBD1. Germline V gene lookup returns CDR1 LGHNT and CDR2 FRNRAP. V shed 6 bases and J 4 bases; nucleotides not matched to a gene: 9. This CDR3 spans 16 amino acids. This CDR3 reads CASGPGTGNFNEKLFF. The CDR3, as DNA: TGTGCTAGTGGGCCCGGGACAGGGAATTTTAATGAAAAACTGTTTTTT.